A single sample gave rise to the 26 T cell receptor beta chains below, sequenced in a study of shared clonotypes between healthy human individuals. Profiling relied on immunoSEQ multiplex PCR, and the TCRdb table lists in-frame clones only, not all of them. Of roughly 2 million clones in the sample, over 85% were seen once. The sequencing sample was made of naive CD4+ T cells sorted from blood. Subset specified: CD45RA+ positively selected. Source of these receptors: a man in his late teens or twenties in good health.

As for this clone: In the same sample, other DNA sequences code for this CDR3. This chain uses TRBV30 with TRBJ1-1, with D unresolved. The CDR3 length is 12 residues. Trimming shortened V by 0 bases and J by 1 base, and 3 bases separated the two germline ends. CDR1 is GTSNPN, CDR2 SVGIG, per germline (reference sequence). The CDR3 loop is CAWSVPNTEAFF. DNA for the CDR3: TGTGCCTGGAGTGTACCGAACACTGAAGCTTTCTTT.

V and J are TRBV18 and TRBJ2-7; 7 positions agree with TRBD1. V shed 5 bases, J shed 4 bases, and the junction held 8 bases outside the gene matches. The CDR3 is made up of 14 amino acids. Germline V CDR1 and CDR2: KGHSH, LQKENI. The CDR3 nucleotides are TGTGCCAGCTCAGCCGGGACAGAAAATTACGAGCAGTACTTC. This encodes CASSAGTENYEQYF.

The chain links TRBV25-1 to TRBJ1-1, with TRBD1 matching over 7 bases. J gave up 1 base and V 3 bases, and 2 bases lay outside the gene matches. There are 14 residues in the CDR3. Germline V gene data show CDR1 as MGHDK and CDR2 as SYGVNS. The CDR3 DNA follows: TGTGCCAGCAGTGACCGGGACAGGAACACTGAAGCTTTCTTT. Protein product: CASSDRDRNTEAFF.

The gene calls are TRBV7-6 and TRBJ1-5; no definite D call. Germline loops: CDR1 SGHVS, CDR2 FNYEAQ. The V and J ends lost 5 bases and 7 bases respectively, with 24 bases between them. The CDR3 runs 17 residues. CDR3: CASSHGHHLEIQQPQHF. The CDR3 coding sequence is TGTGCCAGCAGCCATGGGCACCACCTCGAGATCCAACAGCCCCAGCATTTT.

This chain joins TRBV4-1 and TRBJ2-7; TRBD1 aligns across 8 bases. Germline CDR1 and CDR2: MGHRA and YSYEKL. CDR3 length: 16 residues. V shed 3 bases and J 5 bases; nucleotides not matched to a gene: 12. The CDR3 sequence: CASSQGWQGALNEQYF. In DNA form, the CDR3 reads TGCGCCAGCAGCCAGGGGTGGCAGGGGGCTTTAAACGAGCAGTACTTC.

V is TRBV7-9 and J is TRBJ2-7; the D gene is possibly TRBD1 (5 bases). Germline V gene lookup returns CDR1 SEHNR and CDR2 FQNEAQ (reference sequence). Trimming removed 5 bases from V and 2 bases from J, with 13 bases in between. The CDR3 spans 14 residues. The CDR3 bases are TGTGCCAGCAGCCTAGGGGAACAAACCTACGAGCAGTACTTC. This gives the protein CASSLGEQTYEQYF. The whole variable domain, filled in from reference TRBV7-9 and TRBJ2-7, reads DTGVSQNPRHKITKRGQNVTFRCDPISEHNRLYWYRQTLGQGPEFLTYFQNEAQLEKSRLLSDRFSAERPKGSFSTLEIQRTEQGDSAMYLCASSLGEQTYEQYFGPGTRLTVT.

Here the CDR3 DNA reads TGTGCCAGCAGTTTGCTCCGTCAAACTGAAGCTTTCTTT. This gives the protein CASSLLRQTEAFF. The chain joins TRBV28 to TRBJ1-1, with no clear D. The CDR3 loop spans 13 amino acids. Germline loops: CDR1 MDHEN, CDR2 SYDVKM. The V end lost 3 bases, the J end lost 5 bases, and 10 bases lay between the germline ends.

The gene calls are TRBV28 and TRBJ2-2; D is undetermined. Germline V gene data show CDR1 as MDHEN and CDR2 as SYDVKM. V gave up 6 bases and J gave up 4 bases, with 12 bases separating them. The CDR3 has 14 amino acids. The CDR3 region has the DNA TGTGCCAGCAGCCCAAGACGGAGCACCGGGGAGCTGTTTTTT. Translation gives CASSPRRSTGELFF.

The chain couples TRBV11-2 to TRBJ2-5; no definite D call. The germline gives CDR1 SGHAT, CDR2 FQNNGV. The length of the CDR3 is 14 residues. V gave up 3 bases and J gave up 2 bases, with 10 bases separating them. The DNA for the CDR3 is TGTGCCAGCAGCTTTTGGCAAAAACAAGAGACCCAGTACTTC. The encoded protein is CASSFWQKQETQYF. Combining the CDR3 with reference TRBV11-2 and TRBJ2-5 gives the whole variable domain EAGVAQSPRYKIIEKRQSVAFWCNPISGHATLYWYQQILGQGPKLLIQFQNNGVVDDSQLPKDRFSAERLKGVDSTLKIQPAKLEDSAVYLCASSFWQKQETQYFGPGTRLLVL.

The chain's CDR3 is CAWSQPTTSQETQYF. The CDR3 DNA reads TGTGCCTGGAGTCAGCCGACTACTAGTCAAGAGACCCAGTACTTC. V is TRBV30 and J is TRBJ2-5; TRBD2 is a possible D gene (5 bases). The CDR3 spans 15 residues. V lost 2 bases, J lost 2 bases, and 15 bases lay in between. Germline V gene sequence: CDR1 GTSNPN, CDR2 SVGIG (reference sequence).

The V and J genes are TRBV5-1 and TRBJ2-5, with a tentative D call TRBD1 (6 bases). The germline CDR1 and CDR2 sequences are SGHRS and YFSETQ. V was cut by 0 bases and J by 1 base, with 13 bases left in between. There are 16 residues in the CDR3. The CDR3 DNA follows: TGCGCCAGCAGCTTGGCCTCAGGGGCTATCCAAGAGACCCAGTACTTC. Translation gives CASSLASGAIQETQYF.

The chain combines TRBV2 with TRBJ1-6; 7 bases agree with TRBD1. The V gene end was trimmed by 2 bases and the J gene end by 9 bases; junction bases not matched to a gene: 4. Germline V gene data show CDR1 as SNHLY and CDR2 as FYNNEI. CDR3 length: 14 residues. CDR3 DNA: TGTGCCAGCAGTGAAAGCAGGGGGGTTTCACCCCTCCACTTT. It codes for CASSESRGVSPLHF. The full variable domain, its missing parts supplied by reference TRBV2 and TRBJ1-6, is EPEVTQTPSHQVTQMGQEVILRCVPISNHLYFYWYRQILGQKVEFLVSFYNNEISEKSEIFDDQFSVERPDGSNFTLKIRSTKLEDSAMYFCASSESRGVSPLHFGNGTRLTVT.

The chain has TRBV7-3 and TRBJ2-7; 7 bases fit TRBD1. The CDR3 sequence is 17 residues long. Germline CDR1 is SGHTA and CDR2 is FQGTGA. V trimming: 1 base; J trimming: 4 bases; junction bases outside the gene matches: 13. CDR3 sequence: CASSLKTRRDRRYEQYF. CDR3 sequence (DNA): TGTGCCAGCAGCTTAAAAACCCGACGGGACAGACGTTACGAGCAGTACTTC.

This sequence joins TRBV11-2 and TRBJ2-5, with D hard to call. V lost 3 bases, J lost 6 bases, and 5 bases lay in between. From germline, CDR1 is SGHAT and CDR2 FQNNGV. The CDR3 has 11 residues. CDR3 sequence reads: CASSFAQTQYF. DNA for the CDR3: TGTGCCAGCAGCTTTGCACAGACCCAGTACTTC.

For this clone: Other DNA sequences in the same sample also yield this CDR3. The V gene is TRBV29-1, the J gene TRBJ1-1, with 9 bases matching TRBD1. The CDR3 runs to 11 residues. The V gene's germline CDR1 is SQVTM and CDR2 ANQGSEA. J was trimmed by 4 bases and V by 6 bases; bases with no gene match: 0. The CDR3 loop reads CSVGQGTEAFF. The DNA for the CDR3 is TGCAGCGTGGGACAGGGCACTGAAGCTTTCTTT. Looking up the rest from reference TRBV29-1 and TRBJ1-1 gives the full variable domain: SAVISQKPSRDICQRGTSLTIQCQVDSQVTMMFWYRQQPGQSLTLIATANQGSEATYESGFVIDKFPISRPNLTFSTLTVSNMSPEDSSIYLCSVGQGTEAFFGQGTRLTVV.

This chain connects TRBV7-3 to TRBJ2-3; TRBD2 matches 12 bases. The CDR3 spans 17 residues. The germline gives CDR1 SGHTA, CDR2 FQGTGA. Trimming at V came to 0 bases and at J to 7 bases, leaving 8 bases not matched to a gene. The CDR3 region has the DNA TGTGCCAGCAGCTTAACGTTGACTAGCGGGGGCCCAAATACGCAGTATTTT. Amino acids: CASSLTLTSGGPNTQYF.

The chain is built from TRBV6-1 and TRBJ2-5; 8 bases align to TRBD2. The J segment lost 1 base and the V segment lost 2 bases, leaving 3 bases of the junction unmatched. Germline-derived CDR1 and CDR2 are MNHNS and SASEGT. The CDR3 sequence is 15 residues long. The CDR3 spells CASSELTSGQETQYF. The CDR3 DNA reads TGTGCCAGCAGTGAACTAACTAGCGGCCAAGAGACCCAGTACTTC.

The chain carries TRBV6-1 and TRBJ2-1; no firm D call. Trimming removed 0 bases at V and 0 bases at J, with 6 bases between. This CDR3 is built from 15 residues. From germline, CDR1 is MNHNS and CDR2 SASEGT. DNA for the CDR3: TGTGCCAGCAGTGAAGCGGCAGCCTCCTACAATGAGCAGTTCTTC. Amino acids: CASSEAAASYNEQFF.

CDR3 amino acids: CASSQVVRGGYGYTF. CDR3 sequence (DNA): TGCGCCAGCAGCCAAGTGGTCAGGGGTGGCTATGGCTACACCTTC. V is TRBV4-1 and J is TRBJ1-2; D may be TRBD1 (6 bases). This CDR3 region has 15 residues. Germline CDR1 MGHRA, CDR2 YSYEKL. The ends were cut back, 1 base at V and 4 bases at J, with 13 bases in the middle.

The count of this clone is one. The genes are TRBV11-2 and TRBJ2-3; possibly TRBD1 or TRBD2 for D (6 bases each). Germline assignment: CDR1 SGHAT and CDR2 FQNNGV. Trimming shortened V by 4 bases and J by 2 bases, and 16 bases separated the two germline ends. CDR3 size: 16 residues. CDR3 sequence: CASSSRRGANTDTQYF. CDR3 sequence (DNA): TGTGCCAGCAGCTCCAGGAGGGGGGCCAACACAGATACGCAGTATTTT.

This chain uses TRBV7-9 with TRBJ1-6, with 8 bases matching TRBD1. V lost 3 bases to trimming and J lost 0 bases; unmatched junction nucleotides: 7. Germline CDR1 is SEHNR and CDR2 is FQNEAQ (reference sequence). The CDR3 loop spans 18 amino acids. This chain's CDR3 is CASSLSQGASSYNSPLHF. Here the CDR3 DNA reads TGTGCCAGCAGCTTGAGTCAGGGGGCTAGCTCCTATAATTCACCCCTCCACTTT.

The chain couples TRBV30 to TRBJ2-3, with 15 positions matching TRBD2. The CDR3 contains 18 residues. Germline V lookup: CDR1 GTSNPN, CDR2 SVGIG (reference sequence). Trimming removed 0 bases from V and 3 bases from J; junction bases left unmatched: 7. The CDR3 loop reads CAWSVRRTSGRVTDTQYF. In DNA, the CDR3 is TGTGCCTGGAGTGTGAGGCGGACTAGCGGGAGGGTTACAGATACGCAGTATTTT.

V usage is TRBV6-5 and J usage is TRBJ1-4; weak D call: TRBD1 (6 bases). V lost 4 bases and J 0 bases, leaving 12 bases between the germline ends. This CDR3 is built from 16 residues. CDR1 MNHEY and CDR2 SVGAGI come from the germline V gene. CDR3: CASSSGQQATNEKLFF. The DNA for the CDR3 is TGTGCCAGCAGTTCAGGACAGCAGGCAACTAATGAAAAACTGTTTTTT.

The J gene is TRBJ1-5, the V gene TRBV2, with 9 bases that match TRBD1. The CDR3 spans 15 residues. The junction had 9 bases not matched to a gene; V was cut back by 6 bases and J by 6 bases. Germline-derived CDR1 and CDR2 are SNHLY and FYNNEI. CDR3 sequence: CASSIGTGSSQPQHF. The CDR3 nucleotides are TGTGCCAGCAGCATAGGGACAGGGAGTAGTCAGCCCCAGCATTTT. Full variable domain (outside the CDR3, taken from reference TRBV2 and TRBJ1-5): EPEVTQTPSHQVTQMGQEVILRCVPISNHLYFYWYRQILGQKVEFLVSFYNNEISEKSEIFDDQFSVERPDGSNFTLKIRSTKLEDSAMYFCASSIGTGSSQPQHFGDGTRLSIL.

J is TRBJ1-1 and V is TRBV7-9; no reliable D call. The germline gives CDR1 SEHNR, CDR2 FQNEAQ (reference sequence). The CDR3 has 12 amino acids. V lost 6 bases and J lost 5, with 10 bases in between. The CDR3 DNA sequence: TGTGCCAGCAGACCCCTGTGGACTGAAGCTTTCTTT. Translated, it gives CASRPLWTEAFF.

The V call is TRBV6-5, the J call TRBJ2-2, with 8 bases aligning to TRBD2. The length of the CDR3 is 15 residues. The germline CDR1 and CDR2 sequences are MNHEY and SVGAGI. With 7 bases clipped from V and 5 bases from J, the junction kept 9 bases outside the gene matches. The CDR3 DNA reads TGTGCCAGCACCTATGGGGGCGGGAGGACCGGGGAGCTGTTTTTT. Its protein product is CASTYGGGRTGELFF.